Detailed here is one T cell receptor beta chain. This record comes from a study of blood T cell repertoires in COVID-19. Germline assignment: CDR1 ENHRY and CDR2 SYGVKD. V gave up 6 bases and J gave up 1 base; unmatched junction bases: 3. This CDR3 has 14 residues. Assay: immunoSEQ multiplex PCR; the TCRdb copy retains only in-frame clones and omits some. There are more than 250,000 clones in the sample; more than 85% occur only once, and around 20% lies in the top ten. This receptor was obtained from a woman aged 25 to 39 who had recovered from COVID-19. Sample: PBMCs or T cells enriched from blood (not recorded which). The chain carries TRBV10-3 and TRBJ2-3; 8 nucleotides match TRBD2. The CDR3: CAIRGGLGTDTQYF. The CDR3, as DNA: TGTGCCATCAGGGGGGGACTAGGCACAGATACGCAGTATTTT.